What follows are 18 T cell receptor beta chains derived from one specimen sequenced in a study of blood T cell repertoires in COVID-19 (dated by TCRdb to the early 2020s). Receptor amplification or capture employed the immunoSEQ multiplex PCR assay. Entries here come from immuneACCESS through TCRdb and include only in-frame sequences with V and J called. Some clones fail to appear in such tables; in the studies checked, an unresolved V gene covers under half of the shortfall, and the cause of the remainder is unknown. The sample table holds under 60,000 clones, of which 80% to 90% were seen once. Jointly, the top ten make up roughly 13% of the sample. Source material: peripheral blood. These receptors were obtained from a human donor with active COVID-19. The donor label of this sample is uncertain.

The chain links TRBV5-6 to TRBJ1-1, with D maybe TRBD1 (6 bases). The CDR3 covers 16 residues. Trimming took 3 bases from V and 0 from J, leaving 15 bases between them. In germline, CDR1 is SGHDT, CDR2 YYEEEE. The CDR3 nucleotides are TGTGCCAGCAGCTCGCTTCTGGCAGGGGTGAACACTGAAGCTTTCTTT. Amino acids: CASSSLLAGVNTEAFF.

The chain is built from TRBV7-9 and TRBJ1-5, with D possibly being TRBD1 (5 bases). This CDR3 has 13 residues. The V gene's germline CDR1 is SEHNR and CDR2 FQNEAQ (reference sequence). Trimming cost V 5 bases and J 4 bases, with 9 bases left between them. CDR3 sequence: CASSPDRNQPQHF. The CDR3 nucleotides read TGTGCCAGCAGCCCTGACAGAAATCAGCCCCAGCATTTT.

The CDR3 sequence is CASSFGQGSYNEQFF. Written as DNA, the CDR3 is TGCGCCAGCAGCTTCGGTCAGGGCTCCTACAATGAGCAGTTCTTC. The rearrangement joins TRBV5-1 to TRBJ2-1, with D tentatively TRBD1 (5 bases). The germline V gene encodes CDR1 SGHRS and CDR2 YFSETQ. Trimming left V 2 bases short and J 0 bases short, with 9 bases between. CDR3 size: 15 residues.

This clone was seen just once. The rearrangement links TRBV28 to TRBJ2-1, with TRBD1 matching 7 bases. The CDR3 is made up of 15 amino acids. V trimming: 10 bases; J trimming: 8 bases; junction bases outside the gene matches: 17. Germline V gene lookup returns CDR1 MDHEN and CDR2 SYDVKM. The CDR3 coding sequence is TGTGCCATCCAGACCAGACAGGGAATCTTGGATGAGCAGTTCTTC. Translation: CAIQTRQGILDEQFF.

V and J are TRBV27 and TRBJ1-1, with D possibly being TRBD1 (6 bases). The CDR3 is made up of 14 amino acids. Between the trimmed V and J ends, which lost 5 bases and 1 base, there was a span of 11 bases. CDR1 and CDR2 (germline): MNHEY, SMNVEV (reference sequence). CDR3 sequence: CASSTTGRNTEAFF. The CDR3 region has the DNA TGTGCCAGCAGTACAACAGGGAGGAACACTGAAGCTTTCTTT.

The CDR3: CASSPGQGFPNTEAFF. CDR3 nucleotide sequence: TGCGCCAGCAGCCCCGGACAGGGCTTCCCGAACACTGAAGCTTTCTTT. V and J are TRBV4-3 and TRBJ1-1; 8 nucleotides match TRBD1. Germline CDR1 reads LGHNA; CDR2 reads YSLEER. V lost 4 bases to trimming and J lost 1 base; unmatched junction nucleotides: 8. CDR3 size: 16 residues.

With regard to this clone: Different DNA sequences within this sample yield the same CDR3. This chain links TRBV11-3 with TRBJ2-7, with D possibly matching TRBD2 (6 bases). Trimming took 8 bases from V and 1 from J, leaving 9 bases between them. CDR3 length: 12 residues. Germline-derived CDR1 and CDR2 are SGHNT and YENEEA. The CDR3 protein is CASRDSSYEQYF. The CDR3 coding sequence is TGTGCCAGCCGGGACTCATCCTACGAGCAGTACTTC.

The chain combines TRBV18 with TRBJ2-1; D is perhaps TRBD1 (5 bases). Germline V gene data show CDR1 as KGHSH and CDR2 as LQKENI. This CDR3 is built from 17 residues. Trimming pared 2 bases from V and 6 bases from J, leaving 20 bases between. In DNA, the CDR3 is TGTGCCAGCTCACCATCCTATCTGCAGGGATCTCGCAATGAGCAGTTCTTC. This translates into CASSPSYLQGSRNEQFF.

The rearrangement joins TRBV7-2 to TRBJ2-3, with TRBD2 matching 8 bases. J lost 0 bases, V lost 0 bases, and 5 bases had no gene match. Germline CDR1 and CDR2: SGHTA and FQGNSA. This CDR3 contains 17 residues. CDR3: CASSLARIAGSTDTQYF. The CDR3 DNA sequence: TGTGCCAGCAGCTTAGCGCGGATAGCGGGGAGCACAGATACGCAGTATTTT.

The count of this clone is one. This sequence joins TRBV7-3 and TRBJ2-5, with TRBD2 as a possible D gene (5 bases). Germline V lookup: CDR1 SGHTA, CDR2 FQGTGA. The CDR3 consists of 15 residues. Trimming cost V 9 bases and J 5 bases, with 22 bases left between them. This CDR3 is CASAIGPRRGETQYF. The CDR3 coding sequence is TGTGCCAGTGCAATTGGGCCGCGTCGAGGGGAGACCCAGTACTTC.

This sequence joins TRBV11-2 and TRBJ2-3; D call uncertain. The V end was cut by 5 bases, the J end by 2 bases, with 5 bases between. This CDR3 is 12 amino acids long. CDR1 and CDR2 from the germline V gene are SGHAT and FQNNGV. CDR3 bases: TGTGCCAGCAGCGAGCACACAGATACGCAGTATTTT. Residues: CASSEHTDTQYF.

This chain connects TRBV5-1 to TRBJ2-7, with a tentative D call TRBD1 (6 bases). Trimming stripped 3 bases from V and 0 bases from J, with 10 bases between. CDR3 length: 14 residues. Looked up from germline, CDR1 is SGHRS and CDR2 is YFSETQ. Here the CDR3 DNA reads TGCGCCAGCAGCTGGGACACGAGCTCCTACGAGCAGTACTTC. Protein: CASSWDTSSYEQYF.

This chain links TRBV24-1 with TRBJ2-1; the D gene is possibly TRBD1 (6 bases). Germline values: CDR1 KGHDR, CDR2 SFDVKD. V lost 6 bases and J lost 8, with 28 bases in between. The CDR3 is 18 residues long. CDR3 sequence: CATSSRGFSGPRKDEQFF. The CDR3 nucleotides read TGTGCCACCAGTTCCAGGGGTTTCAGCGGCCCCAGGAAGGATGAGCAGTTCTTC.

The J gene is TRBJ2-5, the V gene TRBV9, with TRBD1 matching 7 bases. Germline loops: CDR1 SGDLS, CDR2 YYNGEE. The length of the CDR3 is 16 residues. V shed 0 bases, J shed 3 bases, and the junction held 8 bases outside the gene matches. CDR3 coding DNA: TGTGCCAGCAGCGTAGCAGGGGGTGGGACAAAAGAGACCCAGTACTTC. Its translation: CASSVAGGGTKETQYF.

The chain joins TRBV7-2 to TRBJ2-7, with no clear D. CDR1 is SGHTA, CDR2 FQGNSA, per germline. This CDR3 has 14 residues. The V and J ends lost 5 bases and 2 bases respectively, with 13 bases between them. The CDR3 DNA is TGTGCCAGCAGCCCTTCTAGTTACACCTACGAGCAGTACTTC. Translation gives CASSPSSYTYEQYF. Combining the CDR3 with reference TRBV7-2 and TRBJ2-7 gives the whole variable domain GAGVSQSPSNKVTEKGKDVELRCDPISGHTALYWYRQSLGQGLEFLIYFQGNSAPDKSGLPSDRFSAERTGGSVSTLTIQRTQQEDSAVYLCASSPSSYTYEQYFGPGTRLTVT.

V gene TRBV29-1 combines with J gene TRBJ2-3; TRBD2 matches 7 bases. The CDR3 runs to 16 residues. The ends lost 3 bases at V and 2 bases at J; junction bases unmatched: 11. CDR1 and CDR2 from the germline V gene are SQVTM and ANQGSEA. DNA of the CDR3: TGCAGCGTTGAGGTTGCGGCGGGGGTCTACACAGATACGCAGTATTTT. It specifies CSVEVAAGVYTDTQYF.

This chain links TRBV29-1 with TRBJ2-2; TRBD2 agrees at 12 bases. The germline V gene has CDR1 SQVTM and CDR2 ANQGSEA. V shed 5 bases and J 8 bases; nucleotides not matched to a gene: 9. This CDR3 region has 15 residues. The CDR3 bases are TGCAGCGTTTCTCAACTAGCGGGAGGAGGAGGGGAGCTGTTTTTT. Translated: CSVSQLAGGGGELFF.

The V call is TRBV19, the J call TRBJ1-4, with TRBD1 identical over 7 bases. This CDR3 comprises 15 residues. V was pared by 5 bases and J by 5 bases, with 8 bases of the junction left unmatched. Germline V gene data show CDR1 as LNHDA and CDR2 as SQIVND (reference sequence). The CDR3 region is CASSVTGVLNEKLFF. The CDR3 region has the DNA TGTGCCAGTAGTGTAACAGGGGTGCTAAATGAAAAACTGTTTTTT.